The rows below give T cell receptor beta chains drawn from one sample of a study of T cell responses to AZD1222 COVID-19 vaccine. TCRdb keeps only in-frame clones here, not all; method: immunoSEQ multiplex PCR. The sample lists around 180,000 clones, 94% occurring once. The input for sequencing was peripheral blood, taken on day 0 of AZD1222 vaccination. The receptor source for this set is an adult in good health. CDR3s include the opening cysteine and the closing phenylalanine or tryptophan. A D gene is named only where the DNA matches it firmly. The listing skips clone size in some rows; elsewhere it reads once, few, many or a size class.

CDR3aa: CASSLADGPNIQYF; CDR3nt: TGTGCCAGCAGCTTGGCCGACGGCCCGAACATTCAGTACTTC; v_gene: TRBV5-5; j_gene: TRBJ2-4; abundance: -; d_gene: -
CDR3aa: CASSLNLGLYF; CDR3nt: TGTGCCAGCAGCTTAAATCTCGGGCTGTACTTC; v_gene: TRBV7-9; j_gene: TRBJ2-7; abundance: -; d_gene: -
CDR3aa: CASSLRAGGGYTF; CDR3nt: TGCGCCAGCAGCCTTCGGGCAGGGGGTGGCTACACCTTC; v_gene: TRBV5-1; j_gene: TRBJ1-2; abundance: -; d_gene: TRBD1
CDR3aa: CASSPTGPPYEQYF; CDR3nt: TGCGCCAGCAGCCCGACAGGGCCACCCTACGAGCAGTACTTC; v_gene: TRBV5-1; j_gene: TRBJ2-7; abundance: once; d_gene: TRBD1
CDR3aa: CASSPTGGLTEAFF; CDR3nt: TGTGCCAGCAGCCCCACGGGGGGTCTCACTGAAGCTTTCTTT; v_gene: TRBV7-3; j_gene: TRBJ1-1; abundance: -; d_gene: -
CDR3aa: CSVREDRGWTEAFF; CDR3nt: TGCAGCGTTAGAGAAGACAGGGGGTGGACTGAAGCTTTCTTT; v_gene: TRBV29-1; j_gene: TRBJ1-1; abundance: -; d_gene: TRBD1
CDR3aa: CASSMIWGSGTDTQYF; CDR3nt: TGTGCCAGTAGTATGATTTGGGGGAGCGGCACAGATACGCAGTATTTT; v_gene: TRBV19; j_gene: TRBJ2-3; abundance: -; d_gene: -
CDR3aa: CATHLVGEGNQPQHF; CDR3nt: TGTGCCACCCATCTTGTGGGGGAAGGCAATCAGCCCCAGCATTTT; v_gene: TRBV19; j_gene: TRBJ1-5; abundance: once; d_gene: -
CDR3aa: CASSLTWRTEAFF; CDR3nt: TGTGCCAGCAGCTTAACGTGGAGAACTGAAGCTTTCTTT; v_gene: TRBV7-3; j_gene: TRBJ1-1; abundance: -; d_gene: -
CDR3aa: CATSDPSGKSTDTQYF; CDR3nt: TGTGCCACCAGTGACCCTAGCGGGAAGAGCACAGATACGCAGTATTTT; v_gene: TRBV24-1; j_gene: TRBJ2-3; abundance: -; d_gene: TRBD2
CDR3aa: CASSEGRDQPQHF; CDR3nt: TGTGCCAGCAGTGAGGGCCGGGATCAGCCCCAGCATTTT; v_gene: TRBV2; j_gene: TRBJ1-5; abundance: -; d_gene: -
CDR3aa: CASSHRAGMNTEAFF; CDR3nt: TGTGCCAGCAGCCATCGGGCGGGCATGAACACTGAAGCTTTCTTT; v_gene: TRBV14; j_gene: TRBJ1-1; abundance: -; d_gene: -
CDR3aa: CASRVGQGGTEAFF; CDR3nt: TGTGCCAGCAGGGTGGGACAGGGTGGCACTGAAGCTTTCTTT; v_gene: TRBV27; j_gene: TRBJ1-1; abundance: -; d_gene: TRBD1
CDR3aa: CASSWFGASGGTDTQYF; CDR3nt: TGTGCCAGCAGTTGGTTTGGGGCTAGCGGGGGCACAGATACGCAGTATTTT; v_gene: TRBV7-6; j_gene: TRBJ2-3; abundance: once; d_gene: TRBD2
CDR3aa: CAISEFLPPGQIYEQYF; CDR3nt: TGTGCCATCAGTGAGTTTTTACCGCCGGGACAAATCTACGAGCAGTACTTC; v_gene: TRBV10-3; j_gene: TRBJ2-7; abundance: -; d_gene: -
CDR3aa: CASSQVQEGQPQHF; CDR3nt: TGCGCCAGCAGCCAAGTACAGGAGGGTCAGCCCCAGCATTTT; v_gene: TRBV4-1; j_gene: TRBJ1-5; abundance: -; d_gene: -
CDR3aa: CASSSGDTTSTDTQYF; CDR3nt: TGCGCCAGCAGCTCAGGCGACACAACAAGCACAGATACGCAGTATTTT; v_gene: TRBV5-1; j_gene: TRBJ2-3; abundance: -; d_gene: -
CDR3aa: CASTIQGLSGANVLTF; CDR3nt: TGTGCCAGCACAATACAGGGGCTCTCTGGGGCCAACGTCCTGACTTTC; v_gene: TRBV19; j_gene: TRBJ2-6; abundance: -; d_gene: TRBD1
CDR3aa: CATSDPGTSTSTDTQYF; CDR3nt: TGTGCCACCAGTGATCCTGGGACTTCTACCAGCACAGATACGCAGTATTTT; v_gene: TRBV24-1; j_gene: TRBJ2-3; abundance: once; d_gene: -
CDR3aa: CASSGLAASTDTQYF; CDR3nt: TGTGCCAGCAGCGGACTAGCGGCTAGCACAGATACGCAGTATTTT; v_gene: TRBV5-8; j_gene: TRBJ2-3; abundance: -; d_gene: TRBD2
CDR3aa: CASRTQLSNQPQHF; CDR3nt: TGTGCCAGTAGGACCCAGCTCAGTAATCAGCCCCAGCATTTT; v_gene: TRBV19; j_gene: TRBJ1-5; abundance: -; d_gene: -
CDR3aa: CASSILPGTATDTQYF; CDR3nt: TGTGCCAGTAGTATCTTACCTGGGACCGCCACAGATACGCAGTATTTT; v_gene: TRBV19; j_gene: TRBJ2-3; abundance: -; d_gene: -
CDR3aa: CASSLLAGSTDTQYF; CDR3nt: TGCGCCAGCAGCTTACTAGCGGGAAGCACAGATACGCAGTATTTT; v_gene: TRBV5-1; j_gene: TRBJ2-3; abundance: -; d_gene: TRBD2
CDR3aa: CASSPTGTANEKLFF; CDR3nt: TGTGCCAGTAGTCCTACCGGGACAGCTAATGAAAAACTGTTTTTT; v_gene: TRBV19; j_gene: TRBJ1-4; abundance: -; d_gene: TRBD1
CDR3aa: CASSLKVSLPYEQYF; CDR3nt: TGTGCCAGCAGCTTAAAGGTCTCTCTTCCCTACGAGCAGTACTTC; v_gene: TRBV13; j_gene: TRBJ2-7; abundance: -; d_gene: -
CDR3aa: CASSESGRREAFF; CDR3nt: TGTGCCAGCAGTGAATCAGGCAGGCGTGAAGCTTTCTTT; v_gene: TRBV25-1; j_gene: TRBJ1-1; abundance: -; d_gene: -
CDR3aa: CASSLRRADITGELFF; CDR3nt: TGTGCCAGCAGCTTAAGGCGGGCCGACATCACCGGGGAGCTGTTTTTT; v_gene: TRBV7-2; j_gene: TRBJ2-2; abundance: once; d_gene: -
CDR3aa: CASRSSASGNTIYF; CDR3nt: TGTGCCAGCAGGTCCTCAGCGTCTGGAAACACCATATATTTT; v_gene: TRBV2; j_gene: TRBJ1-3; abundance: -; d_gene: -
CDR3aa: CASSPRVGGSPLHF; CDR3nt: TGTGCCAGCAGCCCACGAGTCGGGGGTTCACCCCTCCACTTT; v_gene: TRBV6-5; j_gene: TRBJ1-6; abundance: -; d_gene: -
CDR3aa: CASSYSRGKGEAFF; CDR3nt: TGTGCCAGCAGTTACTCACGGGGCAAGGGTGAAGCTTTCTTT; v_gene: TRBV6-5; j_gene: TRBJ1-1; abundance: -; d_gene: -
CDR3aa: CASSFFQPGELFF; CDR3nt: TGTGCCAGCAGTTTCTTTCAGCCCGGGGAGCTGTTTTTT; v_gene: TRBV12-3/TRBV12-4; j_gene: TRBJ2-2; abundance: -; d_gene: -
CDR3aa: CASSPRPRNQPQHF; CDR3nt: TGTGCCAGCAGTCCCCGCCCCCGGAATCAGCCCCAGCATTTT; v_gene: TRBV2; j_gene: TRBJ1-5; abundance: -; d_gene: -
CDR3aa: CASSPGQNYGYTF; CDR3nt: TGTGCCAGCAGCCCGGGACAGAACTATGGCTACACCTTC; v_gene: TRBV7-6; j_gene: TRBJ1-2; abundance: -; d_gene: TRBD1
CDR3aa: CASSIGTERGEQYF; CDR3nt: TGTGCCAGCAGTATCGGGACGGAGAGGGGGGAGCAGTACTTC; v_gene: TRBV6-5; j_gene: TRBJ2-7; abundance: -; d_gene: -
CDR3aa: CSVLLAGGPSGGELFF; CDR3nt: TGCAGCGTTCTACTAGCGGGAGGGCCTTCTGGCGGGGAGCTGTTTTTT; v_gene: TRBV29-1; j_gene: TRBJ2-2; abundance: -; d_gene: TRBD2
CDR3aa: CASSPTGGVQETQYF; CDR3nt: TGTGCCAGCAGCCCGACAGGGGGGGTTCAAGAGACCCAGTACTTC; v_gene: TRBV6-5; j_gene: TRBJ2-5; abundance: once; d_gene: TRBD1
CDR3aa: CASGRTSGYNEQFF; CDR3nt: TGTGCCAGTGGTAGGACTAGCGGTTACAATGAGCAGTTCTTC; v_gene: TRBV19; j_gene: TRBJ2-1; abundance: -; d_gene: TRBD2
CDR3aa: CASRVRSSGNTIYF; CDR3nt: TGTGCCAGCAGGGTCAGGTCCTCTGGAAACACCATATATTTT; v_gene: TRBV6-5; j_gene: TRBJ1-3; abundance: -; d_gene: -
CDR3aa: CASSNSGTVRNQPQHF; CDR3nt: TGTGCCAGTAGTAATTCCGGGACAGTGCGGAATCAGCCCCAGCATTTT; v_gene: TRBV19; j_gene: TRBJ1-5; abundance: -; d_gene: TRBD1
CDR3aa: CASSLTDNYGYTF; CDR3nt: TGCGCCAGCAGCTTGACCGACAACTATGGCTACACCTTC; v_gene: TRBV5-1; j_gene: TRBJ1-2; abundance: -; d_gene: -
CDR3aa: CATSGGSPLHF; CDR3nt: TGTGCCACTTCGGGGGGTTCACCCCTCCACTTT; v_gene: TRBV2; j_gene: TRBJ1-6; abundance: -; d_gene: -
CDR3aa: CASSEAIRTHEQYF; CDR3nt: TGTGCCAGCAGTGAAGCGATCCGCACTCACGAGCAGTACTTC; v_gene: TRBV6-1; j_gene: TRBJ2-7; abundance: -; d_gene: -
CDR3aa: CASSLGSSGSGADF; CDR3nt: TGTGCCAGCAGCTTAGGAAGTAGCGGGAGTGGAGCGGACTTC; v_gene: TRBV7-6; j_gene: TRBJ2-5; abundance: -; d_gene: TRBD2
CDR3aa: CASSPGEGGFLGNQPQHF; CDR3nt: TGTGCCAGCAGCCCAGGGGAGGGAGGGTTTTTGGGCAATCAGCCCCAGCATTTT; v_gene: TRBV9; j_gene: TRBJ1-5; abundance: -; d_gene: -
CDR3aa: CASMQGRGTPLHF; CDR3nt: TGTGCCAGCATGCAGGGGCGCGGTACACCCCTCCACTTT; v_gene: TRBV6-5; j_gene: TRBJ1-6; abundance: -; d_gene: -
CDR3aa: CASSWDLTEQFF; CDR3nt: TGTGCCAGCAGTTGGGACTTGACGGAGCAGTTCTTC; v_gene: TRBV7-2; j_gene: TRBJ2-1; abundance: -; d_gene: -
CDR3aa: CASSDVAGNTGELFF; CDR3nt: TGTGCCAGCAGTGATGTAGCGGGGAACACCGGGGAGCTGTTTTTT; v_gene: TRBV6-4; j_gene: TRBJ2-2; abundance: -; d_gene: TRBD2
CDR3aa: CASSPRGKLNTEAFF; CDR3nt: TGTGCCAGCAGCCCCAGGGGGAAGTTGAACACTGAAGCTTTCTTT; v_gene: TRBV7-8; j_gene: TRBJ1-1; abundance: -; d_gene: TRBD1
CDR3aa: CASGFGHGDNEQFF; CDR3nt: TGTGCTAGTGGTTTCGGACACGGGGACAATGAGCAGTTCTTC; v_gene: TRBV12-5; j_gene: TRBJ2-1; abundance: -; d_gene: -
CDR3aa: CASSQDRVTYGYTF; CDR3nt: TGCGCCAGCAGCCAAGACAGGGTGACCTATGGCTACACCTTC; v_gene: TRBV4-3; j_gene: TRBJ1-2; abundance: -; d_gene: -
CDR3aa: CASSQPTAYEQYF; CDR3nt: TGTGCCAGCAGCCAACCGACAGCCTACGAGCAGTACTTC; v_gene: TRBV3-1/TRBV3-2; j_gene: TRBJ2-7; abundance: -; d_gene: -
CDR3aa: CASSILTTNYGYTF; CDR3nt: TGTGCCAGTAGTATCCTTACCACTAACTATGGCTACACCTTC; v_gene: TRBV19; j_gene: TRBJ1-2; abundance: -; d_gene: -